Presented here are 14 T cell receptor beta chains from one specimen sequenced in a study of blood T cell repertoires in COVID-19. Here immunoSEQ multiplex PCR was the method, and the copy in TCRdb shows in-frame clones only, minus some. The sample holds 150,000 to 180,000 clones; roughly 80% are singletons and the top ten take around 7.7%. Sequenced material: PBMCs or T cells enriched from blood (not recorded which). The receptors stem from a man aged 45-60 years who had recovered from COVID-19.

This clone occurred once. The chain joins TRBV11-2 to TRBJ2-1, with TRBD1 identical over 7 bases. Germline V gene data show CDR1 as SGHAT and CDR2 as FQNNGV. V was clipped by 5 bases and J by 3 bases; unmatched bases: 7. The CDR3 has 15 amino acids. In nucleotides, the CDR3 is TGTGCCAGCAGCGTAAGGGACAGTAACTACAATGAGCAGTTCTTC. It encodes CASSVRDSNYNEQFF.

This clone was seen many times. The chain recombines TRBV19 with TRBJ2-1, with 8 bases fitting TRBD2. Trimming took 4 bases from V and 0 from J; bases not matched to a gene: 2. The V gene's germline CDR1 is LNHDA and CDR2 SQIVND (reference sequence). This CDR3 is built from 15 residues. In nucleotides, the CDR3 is TGTGCCAGTAGTAGCGGGGGGTCCTCCTACAATGAGCAGTTCTTC. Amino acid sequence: CASSSGGSSYNEQFF.

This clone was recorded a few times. CDR3 loop: CASSRAGGLLNTEAFF. CDR3 coding DNA: TGTGCCAGTAGTAGGGCAGGGGGCCTCCTGAACACTGAAGCTTTCTTT. The chain links TRBV19 to TRBJ1-1, with 8 bases fitting TRBD1. This CDR3 contains 16 residues. Germline V gives CDR1 LNHDA, CDR2 SQIVND (reference sequence). The V gene end was trimmed by 4 bases and the J gene end by 0 bases; junction bases not matched to a gene: 7. The entire variable domain, with the rest obtained from reference TRBV19 and TRBJ1-1, is as follows: DGGITQSPKYLFRKEGQNVTLSCEQNLNHDAMYWYRQDPGQGLRLIYYSQIVNDFQKGDIAEGYSVSREKKESFPLTVTSAQKNPTAFYLCASSRAGGLLNTEAFFGQGTRLTVV.

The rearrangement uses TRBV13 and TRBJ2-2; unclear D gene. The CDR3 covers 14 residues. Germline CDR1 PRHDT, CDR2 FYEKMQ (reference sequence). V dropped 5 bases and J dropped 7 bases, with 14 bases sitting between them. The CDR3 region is CASSIRQNHGELFF. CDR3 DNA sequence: TGTGCCAGCAGCATCCGACAAAATCACGGGGAGCTGTTTTTT.

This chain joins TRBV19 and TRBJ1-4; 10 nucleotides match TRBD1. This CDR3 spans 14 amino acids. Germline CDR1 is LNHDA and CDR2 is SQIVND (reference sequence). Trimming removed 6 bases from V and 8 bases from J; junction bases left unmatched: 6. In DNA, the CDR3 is TGTGCCAGTAGGACAGGGGGCGCCGGGGAAAAACTGTTTTTT. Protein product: CASRTGGAGEKLFF.

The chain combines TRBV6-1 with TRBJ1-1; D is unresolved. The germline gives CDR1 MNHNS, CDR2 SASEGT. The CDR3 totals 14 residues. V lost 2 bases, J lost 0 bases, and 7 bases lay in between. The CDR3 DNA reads TGTGCCAGCAGTGAACCACTACTGAACACTGAAGCTTTCTTT. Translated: CASSEPLLNTEAFF.

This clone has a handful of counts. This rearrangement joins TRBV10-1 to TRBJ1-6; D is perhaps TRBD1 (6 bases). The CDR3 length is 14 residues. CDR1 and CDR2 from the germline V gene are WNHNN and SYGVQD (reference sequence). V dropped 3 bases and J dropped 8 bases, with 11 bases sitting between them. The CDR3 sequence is CASSDQGKHSPLHF. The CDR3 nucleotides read TGCGCCAGCAGTGATCAGGGGAAGCATTCACCCCTCCACTTT.

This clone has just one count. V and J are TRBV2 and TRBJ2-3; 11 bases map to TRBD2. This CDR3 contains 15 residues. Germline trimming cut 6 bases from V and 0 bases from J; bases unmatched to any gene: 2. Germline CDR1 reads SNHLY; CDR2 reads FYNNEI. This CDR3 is CASRLAGGSTDTQYF. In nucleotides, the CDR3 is TGTGCCAGCAGGTTAGCGGGGGGGAGCACAGATACGCAGTATTTT.

CDR3 nucleotide sequence: TGTGCCAGCAGCTTAGCGAGGGCAGACAATAATTCACCCCTCCACTTT. Amino acids: CASSLARADNNSPLHF. V and J are TRBV7-2 and TRBJ1-6, with no clear D. The CDR3 totals 16 residues. CDR1 is SGHTA, CDR2 FQGNSA, per germline. V lost 0 bases, J lost 5 bases, and 11 bases lay in between. Based on the CDR3 plus reference TRBV7-2 and TRBJ1-6, the full variable domain is GAGVSQSPSNKVTEKGKDVELRCDPISGHTALYWYRQSLGQGLEFLIYFQGNSAPDKSGLPSDRFSAERTGGSVSTLTIQRTQQEDSAVYLCASSLARADNNSPLHFGNGTRLTVT.

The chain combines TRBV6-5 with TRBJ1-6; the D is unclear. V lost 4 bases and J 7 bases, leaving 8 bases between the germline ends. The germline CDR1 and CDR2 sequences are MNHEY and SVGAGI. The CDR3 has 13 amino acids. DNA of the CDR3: TGTGCCAGCAGTTTACACCCAAATTCACCCCTCCACTTT. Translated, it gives CASSLHPNSPLHF.

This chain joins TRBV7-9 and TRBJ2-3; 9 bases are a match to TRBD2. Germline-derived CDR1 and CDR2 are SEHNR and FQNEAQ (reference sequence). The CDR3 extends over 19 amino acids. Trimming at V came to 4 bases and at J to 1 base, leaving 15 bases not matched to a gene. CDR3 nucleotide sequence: TGTGCCAGCAGCTCAACCCCCGGTAGCGGGGGAGAGGGCACAGATACGCAGTATTTT. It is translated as CASSSTPGSGGEGTDTQYF.

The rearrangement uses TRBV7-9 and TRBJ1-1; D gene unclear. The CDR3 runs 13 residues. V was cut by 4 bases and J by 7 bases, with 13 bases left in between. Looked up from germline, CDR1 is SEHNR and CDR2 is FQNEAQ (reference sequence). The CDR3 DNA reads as TGTGCCAGCAGCTCGAGGAACCGGGATGAAGCTTTCTTT. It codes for CASSSRNRDEAFF.

CDR3 nucleotides: TGCAGCGTTGGTGGGGGCCCAGATACGCAGTATTTT. As protein: CSVGGGPDTQYF. The chain uses TRBV29-1 and TRBJ2-3, with TRBD1 as a possible D gene (6 bases). This CDR3 is built from 12 residues. CDR1 and CDR2 from the germline V gene are SQVTM and ANQGSEA. V was shortened by 4 bases and J by 4 bases, with 9 bases between the two germline ends.

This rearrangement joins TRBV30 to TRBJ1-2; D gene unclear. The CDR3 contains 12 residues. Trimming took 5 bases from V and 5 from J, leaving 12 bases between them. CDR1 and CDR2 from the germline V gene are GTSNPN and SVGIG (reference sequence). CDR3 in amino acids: CAWGRHLYGYTF. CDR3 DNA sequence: TGTGCCTGGGGGCGACACCTTTATGGCTACACCTTC.